These 8 T cell receptor beta chains came from one sample sequenced in a study of cytomegalovirus exposure and HLA in healthy donors. The method was immunoSEQ multiplex PCR; TCRdb's version includes in-frame clones alone and lacks a portion of them. The table has tens of thousands of clones, 96% seen once. Sequences were obtained from PBMCs. The receptors were gathered from a man younger than 35 in good health and CMV-seronegative.

J is TRBJ1-2 and V is TRBV28; TRBD1 agrees at 7 bases. The J segment lost 4 bases and the V segment lost 6 bases, leaving 11 bases of the junction unmatched. The CDR3 is 15 amino acids. The germline V gene encodes CDR1 MDHEN and CDR2 SYDVKM. CDR3 in amino acids: CASRPPGQKTYGYTF. The CDR3 nucleotides are TGTGCCAGCAGACCACCGGGACAGAAGACCTATGGCTACACCTTC.

This clone was seen more than once but under ten times. The same CDR3 also results from other DNA sequences found in this sample. The chain combines TRBV4-1 with TRBJ2-7; 8 bases are shared with TRBD1. Germline V CDR1 and CDR2: MGHRA, YSYEKL. V lost 3 bases to trimming and J lost 3 bases; unmatched junction nucleotides: 7. The CDR3 covers 15 residues. CDR3 sequence reads: CASSHVGQGNYEQYF. CDR3 coding DNA: TGCGCCAGCAGCCATGTTGGACAGGGCAACTACGAGCAGTACTTC.

The chain combines TRBV7-9 with TRBJ1-3; D uncertain. The CDR3 spans 12 residues. Germline V gene lookup returns CDR1 SEHNR and CDR2 FQNEAQ (reference sequence). The ends were cut back, 5 bases at V and 4 bases at J, with 6 bases in the middle. The CDR3 spells CASSPEGNTIYF. The CDR3 DNA reads TGTGCCAGCAGCCCCGAGGGAAACACCATATATTTT.

The J gene is TRBJ1-2, the V gene TRBV5-4; 9 nucleotides match TRBD1. The CDR3 contains 15 residues. The germline gives CDR1 SGHNT, CDR2 YYREEE (reference sequence). The trim removed 4 bases at V and 7 bases at J, leaving 11 bases unmatched. The CDR3 loop reads CASSLPNRGRLGYTF. The CDR3 region has the DNA TGTGCCAGCAGCCTACCGAACAGGGGGCGGCTTGGCTACACCTTC.

The rearrangement joins TRBV11-2 to TRBJ2-3, with D maybe TRBD2 (5 bases). The CDR3 covers 12 residues. V lost 5 bases to trimming and J lost 6 bases, with 9 bases between them. Per germline, CDR1 SGHAT and CDR2 FQNNGV. The CDR3 spells CASSQRTDTQYF. The CDR3 DNA follows: TGTGCCAGCAGCCAGCGGACGGATACGCAGTATTTT.

This rearrangement joins TRBV7-2 to TRBJ2-7; D is possibly TRBD2 (6 bases). The ends were cut back, 6 bases at V and 3 bases at J, with 12 bases in the middle. CDR1 is SGHTA, CDR2 FQGNSA, per germline. The CDR3 has 13 residues. The CDR3 loop is CASSRVGGYEQYF. The CDR3 DNA reads as TGTGCCAGCAGTAGGGTGGGAGGCTACGAGCAGTACTTC.

This rearrangement joins TRBV28 to TRBJ2-3; 11 bases agree with TRBD2. Germline values: CDR1 MDHEN, CDR2 SYDVKM. The trim removed 2 bases at V and 1 base at J, leaving 2 bases unmatched. The CDR3 is made up of 16 amino acids. The CDR3 bases are TGTGCCAGCAGTTTAGTACTAGCGGGAGGCACAGATACGCAGTATTTT. Translated, it gives CASSLVLAGGTDTQYF.

V is TRBV23-1 and J is TRBJ1-5; 10 bases line up with TRBD1. TRBV23-1 is an ORF, with its function uncertain. Trimming at V came to 1 base and at J to 0 bases, leaving 12 bases not matched to a gene. This CDR3 contains 20 residues. In DNA, the CDR3 is TGCGCCAGCAGTCAATGGGGTCCAAGACAGGGGGCCTATAGCAATCAGCCCCAGCATTTT. This codes for CASSQWGPRQGAYSNQPQHF.